This entry is about one TCR beta chain. No antigen is known for it. The same CDR3 also results from other DNA sequences found in this sample. The CDR3 contains 13 residues. The germline V gene encodes CDR1 SQVTM and CDR2 ANQGSEA. The V and J ends lost 6 bases and 2 bases, in that order; junction bases with no gene match: 2. Naivety among CD8 cells was defined by CD45RO negativity and positive CCR7 selection, thereby excluding terminally differentiated effector memory CD45RA+ cells. This table comes from immunoSEQ multiplex PCR, and its TCRdb copy is limited to in-frame clones, with some not included. Counted here are about 680,000 clones, about 90% occurring once; the ten biggest clones make up roughly 24%. This sample stems from a study of shared clonotypes between healthy human individuals. Notes on the study in general: Generation probabilities were higher for clonotypes shared across all four sorted-subset donors than for unshared ones.

This sequence joins TRBV29-1 and TRBJ2-7, with TRBD2 matching 12 bases. The origin of this receptor is a man aged 30-40 years in good health. Material: naive CD8+ T cells sorted from blood. The CDR3 DNA reads as TGCAGCGTACGGACTAGCGGGACCTACGAGCAGTACTTC. Translation: CSVRTSGTYEQYF.